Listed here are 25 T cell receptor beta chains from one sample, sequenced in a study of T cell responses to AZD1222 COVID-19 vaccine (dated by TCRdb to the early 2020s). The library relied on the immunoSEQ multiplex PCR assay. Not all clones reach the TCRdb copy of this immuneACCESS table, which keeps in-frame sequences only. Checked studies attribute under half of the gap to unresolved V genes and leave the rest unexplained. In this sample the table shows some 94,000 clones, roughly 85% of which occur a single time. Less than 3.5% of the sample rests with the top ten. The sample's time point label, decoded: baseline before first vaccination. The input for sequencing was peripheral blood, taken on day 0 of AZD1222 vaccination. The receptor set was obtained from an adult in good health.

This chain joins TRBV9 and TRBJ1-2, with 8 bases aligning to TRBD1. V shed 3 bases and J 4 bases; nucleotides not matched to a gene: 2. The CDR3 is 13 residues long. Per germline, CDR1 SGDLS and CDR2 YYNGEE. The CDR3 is CASSATGAYGYTF. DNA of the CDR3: TGTGCCAGCAGCGCGACAGGGGCCTATGGCTACACCTTC.

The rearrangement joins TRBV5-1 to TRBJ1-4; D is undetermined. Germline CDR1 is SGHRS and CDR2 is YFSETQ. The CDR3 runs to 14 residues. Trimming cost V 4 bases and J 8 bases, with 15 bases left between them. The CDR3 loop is CASSERDRGEKLFF. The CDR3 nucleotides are TGCGCCAGCAGCGAGCGCGACCGAGGCGAAAAACTGTTTTTT.

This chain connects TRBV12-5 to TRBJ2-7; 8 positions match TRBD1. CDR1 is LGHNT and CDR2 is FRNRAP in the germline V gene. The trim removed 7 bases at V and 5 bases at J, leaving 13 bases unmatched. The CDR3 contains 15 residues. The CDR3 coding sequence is TGTGCTAGTGCTACCCCCTGGACAGGGAACCACGAGCAGTACTTC. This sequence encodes CASATPWTGNHEQYF.

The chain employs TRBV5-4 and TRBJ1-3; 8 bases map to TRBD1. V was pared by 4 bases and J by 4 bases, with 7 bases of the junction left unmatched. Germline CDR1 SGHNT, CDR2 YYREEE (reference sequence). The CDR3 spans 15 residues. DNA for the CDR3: TGTGCCAGCAGCGTTCAGGGGGCCCCGGGAAACACCATATATTTT. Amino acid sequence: CASSVQGAPGNTIYF.

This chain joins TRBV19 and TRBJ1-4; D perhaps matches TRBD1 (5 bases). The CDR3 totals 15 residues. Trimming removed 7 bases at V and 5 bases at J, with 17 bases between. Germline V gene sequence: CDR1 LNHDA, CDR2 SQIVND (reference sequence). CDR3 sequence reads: CASTRGSGFNEKLFF. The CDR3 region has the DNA TGTGCCAGTACCCGGGGGTCAGGGTTCAATGAAAAACTGTTTTTT.

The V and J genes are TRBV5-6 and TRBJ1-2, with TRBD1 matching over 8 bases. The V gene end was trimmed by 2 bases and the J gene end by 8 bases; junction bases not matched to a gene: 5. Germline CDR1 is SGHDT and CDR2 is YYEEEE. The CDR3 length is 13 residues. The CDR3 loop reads CASSLDRGRGYTF. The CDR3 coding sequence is TGTGCCAGCAGCTTAGACAGGGGTAGGGGCTACACCTTC.

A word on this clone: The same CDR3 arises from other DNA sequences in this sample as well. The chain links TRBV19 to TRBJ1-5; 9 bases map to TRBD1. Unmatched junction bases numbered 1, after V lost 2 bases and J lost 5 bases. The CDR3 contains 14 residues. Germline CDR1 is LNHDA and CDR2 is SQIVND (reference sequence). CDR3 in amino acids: CASSIWTGDQPQHF. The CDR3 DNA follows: TGTGCCAGTAGTATATGGACAGGGGATCAGCCCCAGCATTTT.

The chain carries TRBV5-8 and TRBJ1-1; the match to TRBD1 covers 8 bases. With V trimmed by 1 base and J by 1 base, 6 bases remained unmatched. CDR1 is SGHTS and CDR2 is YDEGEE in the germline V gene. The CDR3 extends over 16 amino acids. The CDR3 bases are TGTGCCAGCAGCTTGAAATCCGGGACAGGGAACACTGAAGCTTTCTTT. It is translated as CASSLKSGTGNTEAFF.

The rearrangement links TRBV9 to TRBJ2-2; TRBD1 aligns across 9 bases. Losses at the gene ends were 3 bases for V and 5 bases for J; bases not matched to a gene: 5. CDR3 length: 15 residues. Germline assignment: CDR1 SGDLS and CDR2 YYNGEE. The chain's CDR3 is CASSATGGETGELFF. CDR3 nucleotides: TGTGCCAGCAGCGCCACAGGGGGCGAAACCGGGGAGCTGTTTTTT.

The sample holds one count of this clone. The CDR3 reads CASSQDIRYTGELFF. DNA for the CDR3: TGTGCCAGCAGCCAAGATATCCGATACACCGGGGAGCTGTTTTTT. The chain uses TRBV14 and TRBJ2-2; D unclear. Per the germline V gene, CDR1 is SGHDN and CDR2 is FVKESK. V was pared by 0 bases and J by 3 bases, with 8 bases between. The CDR3 has 15 amino acids.

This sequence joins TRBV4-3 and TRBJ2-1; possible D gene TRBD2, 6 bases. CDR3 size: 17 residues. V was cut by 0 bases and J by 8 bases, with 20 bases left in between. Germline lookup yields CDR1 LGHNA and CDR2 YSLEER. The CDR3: CASSQESTRPAGYEQFF. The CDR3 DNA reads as TGCGCCAGCAGCCAAGAAAGCACTCGTCCCGCGGGGTATGAGCAGTTCTTC.

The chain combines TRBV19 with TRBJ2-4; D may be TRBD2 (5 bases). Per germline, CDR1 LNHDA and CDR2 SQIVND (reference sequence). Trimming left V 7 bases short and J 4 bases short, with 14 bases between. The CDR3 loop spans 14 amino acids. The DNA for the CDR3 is TGTGCCAGTAATGGAGCTAGCCAAAAAAACATTCAGTACTTC. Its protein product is CASNGASQKNIQYF.

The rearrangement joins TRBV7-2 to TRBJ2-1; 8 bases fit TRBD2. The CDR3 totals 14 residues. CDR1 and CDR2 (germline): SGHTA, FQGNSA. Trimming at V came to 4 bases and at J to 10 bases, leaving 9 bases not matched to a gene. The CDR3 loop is CASSSGRGAREQFF. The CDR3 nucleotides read TGTGCCAGCAGCTCAGGGCGGGGGGCGAGGGAGCAGTTCTTC.

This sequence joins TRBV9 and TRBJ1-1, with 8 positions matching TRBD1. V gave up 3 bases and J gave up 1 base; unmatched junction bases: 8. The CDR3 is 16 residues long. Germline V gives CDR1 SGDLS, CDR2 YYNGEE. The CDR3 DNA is TGTGCCAGCAGCGCCTGGGGACAGGCCACGAACACTGAAGCTTTCTTT. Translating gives CASSAWGQATNTEAFF.

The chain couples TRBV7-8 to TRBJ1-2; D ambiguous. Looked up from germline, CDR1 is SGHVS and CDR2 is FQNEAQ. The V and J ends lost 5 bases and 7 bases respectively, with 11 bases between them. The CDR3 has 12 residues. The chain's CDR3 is CASSPHVGGYTF. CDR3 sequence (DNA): TGTGCCAGCAGCCCGCATGTGGGTGGCTACACCTTC.

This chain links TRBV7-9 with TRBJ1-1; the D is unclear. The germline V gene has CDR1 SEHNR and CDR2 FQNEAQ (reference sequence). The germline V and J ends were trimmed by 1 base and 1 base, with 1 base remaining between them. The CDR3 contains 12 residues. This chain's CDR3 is CASSLENTEAFF. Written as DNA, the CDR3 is TGTGCCAGCAGCTTAGAGAACACTGAAGCTTTCTTT.

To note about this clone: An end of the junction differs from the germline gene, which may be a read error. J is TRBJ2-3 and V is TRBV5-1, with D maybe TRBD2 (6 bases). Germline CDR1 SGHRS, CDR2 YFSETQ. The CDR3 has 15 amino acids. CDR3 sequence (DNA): TGTGCCAGCAGTGCTGGAAGGGAGGACACAGATACGCAGTATTTT. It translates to CASSAGREDTDTQYF.

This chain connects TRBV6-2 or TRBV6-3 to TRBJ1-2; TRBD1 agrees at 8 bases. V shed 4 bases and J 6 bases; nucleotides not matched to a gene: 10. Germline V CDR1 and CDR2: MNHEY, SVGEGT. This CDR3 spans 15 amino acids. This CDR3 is CASSLRTGMIHGYTF. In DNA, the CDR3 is TGTGCCAGCAGTTTAAGGACAGGGATGATCCATGGCTACACCTTC.

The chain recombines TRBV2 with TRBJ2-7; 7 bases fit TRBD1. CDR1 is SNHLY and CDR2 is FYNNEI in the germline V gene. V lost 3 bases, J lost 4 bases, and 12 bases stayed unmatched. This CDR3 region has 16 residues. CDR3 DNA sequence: TGTGCCAGCAGTGACTCCACAAGACAGGGTAGTTACGAGCAGTACTTC. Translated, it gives CASSDSTRQGSYEQYF. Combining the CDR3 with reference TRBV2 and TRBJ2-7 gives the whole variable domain EPEVTQTPSHQVTQMGQEVILRCVPISNHLYFYWYRQILGQKVEFLVSFYNNEISEKSEIFDDQFSVERPDGSNFTLKIRSTKLEDSAMYFCASSDSTRQGSYEQYFGPGTRLTVT.

The CDR3 DNA reads TGTGCCATCAGTGAGTCGAGCCCTGGGGCCAACGTCCTGACTTTC. Protein product: CAISESSPGANVLTF. The V call is TRBV10-3, the J call TRBJ2-6, with D unresolved. V was cut by 0 bases and J by 2 bases, with 5 bases left in between. Germline loops: CDR1 ENHRY, CDR2 SYGVKD. The CDR3 loop spans 15 amino acids.

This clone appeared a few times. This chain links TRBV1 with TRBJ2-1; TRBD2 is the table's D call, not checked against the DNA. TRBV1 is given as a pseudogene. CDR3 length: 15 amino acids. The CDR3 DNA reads TGCACCAGCAGCCCTCTAGCGGTGGATTGGGATGAGCAGTTCTTC. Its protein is CTSSPLAVDWDEQFF.

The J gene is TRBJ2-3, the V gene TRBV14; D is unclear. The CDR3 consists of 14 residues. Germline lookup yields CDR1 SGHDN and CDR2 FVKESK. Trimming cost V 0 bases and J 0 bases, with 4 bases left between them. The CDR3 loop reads CASSQEMSTDTQYF. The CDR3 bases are TGTGCCAGCAGCCAAGAAATGAGCACAGATACGCAGTATTTT.

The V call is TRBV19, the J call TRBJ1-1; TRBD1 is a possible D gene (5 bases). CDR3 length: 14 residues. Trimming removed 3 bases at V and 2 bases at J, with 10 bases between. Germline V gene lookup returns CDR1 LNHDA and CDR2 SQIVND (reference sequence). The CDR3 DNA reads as TGTGCCAGTAGTATGTTCAGGGCAAACACTGAAGCTTTCTTT. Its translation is CASSMFRANTEAFF.

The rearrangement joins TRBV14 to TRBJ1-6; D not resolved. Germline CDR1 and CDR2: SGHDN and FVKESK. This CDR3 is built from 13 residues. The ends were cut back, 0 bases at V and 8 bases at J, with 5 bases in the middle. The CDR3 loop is CASSQDWYSPLHF. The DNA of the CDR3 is TGTGCCAGCAGCCAAGATTGGTATTCACCCCTCCACTTT.

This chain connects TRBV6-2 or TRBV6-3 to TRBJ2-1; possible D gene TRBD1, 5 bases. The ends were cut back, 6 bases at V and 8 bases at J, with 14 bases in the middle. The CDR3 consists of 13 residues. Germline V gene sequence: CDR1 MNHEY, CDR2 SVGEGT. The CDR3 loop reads CASSQGIPDEQFF. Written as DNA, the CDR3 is TGTGCCAGCAGCCAGGGTATTCCCGATGAGCAGTTCTTC.